This T cell receptor (beta chain) is from a study of blood T cell repertoires in COVID-19. Overall study: Sites across the United States, Italy and Spain contributed samples from acute and convalescent COVID-19. T cells, B-cell-depleted T cells, or PBMCs provided the cDNA or gDNA that served as material.

Per the original data handling: Reference gene primer amplification yielded estimated nucleated cell counts. Clones were read by immunoSEQ multiplex PCR, and TCRdb kept only the in-frame ones, dropping some. V and J calls and clone size are given by that table; D and trimming were obtained from the DNA. Of around 20,000 clones in the sample, under 95% were seen once. CDR1 SGDLS and CDR2 YYNGEE come from the germline V gene. The CDR3 extends over 17 amino acids. Unmatched junction bases numbered 6, after V lost 2 bases and J lost 5 bases. This receptor was obtained from a human donor in a cohort sampled during active COVID-19. The rearrangement uses TRBV9 and TRBJ2-5; 16 bases align to TRBD2. Specimen: peripheral blood. The CDR3 nucleotides are TGTGCCAGCAGCGTTGGGACTAGCGGGGGGGCTGCGGAGACCCAGTACTTC. Amino acid sequence: CASSVGTSGGAAETQYF. Using reference TRBV9 and TRBJ2-5 for the parts outside the CDR3, the full variable domain is DSGVTQTPKHLITATGQRVTLRCSPRSGDLSVYWYQQSLDQGLQFLIQYYNGEERAKGNILERFSAQQFPDLHSELNLSSLELGDSALYFCASSVGTSGGAAETQYFGPGTRLLVL.